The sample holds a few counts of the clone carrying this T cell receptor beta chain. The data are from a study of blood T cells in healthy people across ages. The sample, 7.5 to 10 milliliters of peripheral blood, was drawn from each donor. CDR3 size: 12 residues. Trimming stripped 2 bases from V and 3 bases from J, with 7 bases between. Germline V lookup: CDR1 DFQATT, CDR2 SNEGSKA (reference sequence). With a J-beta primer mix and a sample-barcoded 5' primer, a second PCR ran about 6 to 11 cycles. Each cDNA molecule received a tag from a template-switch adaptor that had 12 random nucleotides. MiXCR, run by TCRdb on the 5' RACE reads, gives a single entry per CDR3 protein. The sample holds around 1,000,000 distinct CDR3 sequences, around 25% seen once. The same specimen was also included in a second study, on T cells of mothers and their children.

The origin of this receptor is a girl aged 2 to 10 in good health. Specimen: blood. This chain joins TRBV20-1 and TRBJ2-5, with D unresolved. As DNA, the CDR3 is TGCAGTGCTAGATTGTCAGAAGAGACCCAGTACTTC. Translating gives CSARLSEETQYF.